The 5 T cell receptor beta chains below were found in one sample sequenced in a study of cytotoxic CD8 clonotypes in ibrutinib-treated CLL. Sequenced by immunoSEQ multiplex PCR; TCRdb stores in-frame clones only, minus some. Of some 140,000 clones detected, about 91% appear once; the ten largest clones hold less than 14%. This sample comprised PBMCs, obtained after 12 months of ibrutinib treatment. These receptors all come from a human donor with chronic lymphocytic leukemia.

The V call is TRBV27, the J call TRBJ1-5; D gene uncertain. The V gene lost 0 bases and the J gene lost 3 bases, with 9 bases spanning the gap. From germline, CDR1 is MNHEY and CDR2 SMNVEV (reference sequence). This CDR3 has 15 residues. The CDR3 bases are TGTGCCAGCAGTTTATCAGGGTACCACAATCAGCCCCAGCATTTT. Residues: CASSLSGYHNQPQHF.

V and J are TRBV11-2 and TRBJ1-5, with D possibly being TRBD1 (5 bases). V lost 5 bases, J lost 5 bases, and 7 bases lay in between. The V gene's germline CDR1 is SGHAT and CDR2 FQNNGV. The CDR3 extends over 12 amino acids. Here the CDR3 reads CASSRGDQPQHF. The DNA for the CDR3 is TGTGCCAGCAGCCGAGGGGATCAGCCCCAGCATTTT.

V is TRBV6-5 and J is TRBJ2-7; perhaps TRBD1 as D (6 bases). Germline values: CDR1 MNHEY, CDR2 SVGAGI. Deletions cut 6 bases from V and 6 bases from J, with 18 bases between. The CDR3 totals 14 residues. As DNA, the CDR3 is TGTGCCAGCAGCCCCGGGACATATCCTACCGAGCAGTACTTC. This sequence encodes CASSPGTYPTEQYF.

The V call is TRBV28, the J call TRBJ2-1; D possibly corresponds to TRBD1 (6 bases). This CDR3 contains 15 residues. The V end was cut by 5 bases, the J end by 2 bases, with 13 bases between. CDR1 and CDR2 from the germline V gene are MDHEN and SYDVKM. The CDR3 bases are TGTGCCAGCAGTCCCCCGGCAGGGGCCTACAATGAGCAGTTCTTC. Its translation is CASSPPAGAYNEQFF.

The chain carries TRBV9 and TRBJ1-2; D might be TRBD1 (5 bases). V was trimmed by 0 bases and J by 5 bases, leaving 14 bases between them. There are 15 residues in the CDR3. Germline CDR1 SGDLS, CDR2 YYNGEE. The CDR3 DNA reads TGTGCCAGCAGCGTAGTTAGGGGTTTTAGTTATGGCTACACCTTC. It specifies CASSVVRGFSYGYTF.